The T cell receptor (beta chain) under discussion was sequenced for a study of shared clonotypes between healthy human individuals. Donors comprised healthy HIV-negative adults lacking recent acute infections or vaccinations. Researchers partitioned CD4+ cells into CD45RA+ naive and CD45RA-negative memory subsets. Germline V gene data show CDR1 as MDHEN and CDR2 as SYDVKM. The V and J ends lost 7 bases and 4 bases respectively, with 17 bases between them. This CDR3 region has 15 residues. Replicate PCRs run on sorted subsets employed roughly 180 ng DNA, 25,000 to 35,000 T cell genomes. Repertoires were generated with immunoSEQ multiplex PCR, while TCRdb's copy carries only in-frame clones and drops some. The table has about 2.3 million clones, 85% to 95% seen once. In its sample, this clone was seen once.

The V gene is TRBV28, the J gene TRBJ2-1, with D possibly TRBD1 on 5 matching bases. The origin of this receptor is a man between 18 and 29 years old in good health. Some clones in this sample may be carry-over from other donors' samples. The specimen sequenced was naive CD4+ T cells from PBMCs. Subset denoted: CD45RA+ positively selected. The CDR3 region has the DNA TGTGCCAGCACCAACGCCAGGGTAATTTACAATGAGCAGTTCTTC. This encodes CASTNARVIYNEQFF.